The subject of this entry is one T cell receptor beta chain. The target antigen is unknown. This record belongs to a study of cytomegalovirus exposure and HLA in healthy donors. Germline V gives CDR1 SGDLS, CDR2 YYNGEE. The CDR3 is made up of 19 amino acids. Trimming pared 3 bases from V and 0 bases from J, leaving 21 bases between. Notes on the study in general: Across donors, presence/absence analyses took sequencing depth to be roughly uniform.

The PCR was carried out with 60 Vbeta primers and 13 Jbeta primers. Profiling relied on immunoSEQ multiplex PCR, and the TCRdb table lists in-frame clones only, not all of them. The table lists some 190,000 clones, about four fifths of them singletons. This receptor was obtained from a man aged 40-55 years in good health and CMV-seronegative. Sequenced input: PBMCs. The V gene is TRBV9, the J gene TRBJ2-2, with unresolved D. CDR3 region: CASSATHRGRFANTGELFF. The CDR3 nucleotides are TGTGCCAGCAGCGCAACCCACCGTGGCCGCTTCGCGAACACCGGGGAGCTGTTTTTT.